A single sample gave rise to the 26 T cell receptor beta chains below, sequenced in a study of blood T cell repertoires in COVID-19. Using immunoSEQ multiplex PCR, the repertoire was profiled, and TCRdb retains in-frame clones only, with some absent. The sample records roughly 5,000 clones, roughly 90% being singletons. What was sequenced was peripheral blood. The receptors come from a human donor in a cohort sampled during active COVID-19.

This rearrangement joins TRBV13 to TRBJ2-3, with TRBD2 matching 10 bases. Per germline, CDR1 PRHDT and CDR2 FYEKMQ (reference sequence). V shed 5 bases and J 5 bases; nucleotides not matched to a gene: 7. This CDR3 contains 15 residues. Here the CDR3 reads CASSTPWTSGDTQYF. The CDR3 coding sequence is TGTGCCAGCAGCACCCCTTGGACTAGCGGAGATACGCAGTATTTT. The full variable domain, in which reference TRBV13 and TRBJ2-3 provide the parts outside the CDR3, is AAGVIQSPRHLIKEKRETATLKCYPIPRHDTVYWYQQGPGQDPQFLISFYEKMQSDKGSIPDRFSAQQFSDYHSELNMSSLELGDSALYFCASSTPWTSGDTQYFGPGTRLTVL.

V and J are TRBV11-2 and TRBJ1-1; D is undetermined. This CDR3 has 16 residues. CDR1 SGHAT and CDR2 FQNNGV come from the germline V gene. Deletions cut 0 bases from V and 11 bases from J, with 22 bases between. In DNA form, the CDR3 reads TGTGCCAGCAGCTTAGATGGGAGGCGGACTTTCCCCCGGGCTTTCTTT. Its translation: CASSLDGRRTFPRAFF. Supplemented by reference TRBV11-2 and TRBJ1-1, the full variable domain reads EAGVAQSPRYKIIEKRQSVAFWCNPISGHATLYWYQQILGQGPKLLIQFQNNGVVDDSQLPKDRFSAERLKGVDSTLKIQPAKLEDSAVYLCASSLDGRRTFPRAFFGQGTRLTVV.

The chain is built from TRBV11-1 and TRBJ2-5; D gene unclear. V lost 4 bases and J 4 bases, leaving 16 bases between the germline ends. Germline V CDR1 and CDR2: SGHAT, FQDESV (reference sequence). The CDR3 contains 15 residues. Here the CDR3 reads CASSSAPRPGETQYF. DNA of the CDR3: TGTGCCAGCAGCTCTGCCCCCCGGCCAGGAGAGACCCAGTACTTC.

The rearrangement links TRBV5-1 to TRBJ2-5, with TRBD2 as a possible D gene (5 bases). The CDR3 loop spans 15 amino acids. V was clipped by 0 bases and J by 7 bases, with 16 bases between them. The germline CDR1 and CDR2 sequences are SGHRS and YFSETQ. The CDR3 DNA reads as TGCGCCAGCAGCTTGGATCCCGGAACGGCGGGGACCCAGTACTTC. It specifies CASSLDPGTAGTQYF.

The chain links TRBV19 to TRBJ1-2, with 9 positions matching TRBD1. The CDR3 is made up of 15 amino acids. The V and J ends lost 6 bases and 7 bases, in that order; junction bases with no gene match: 12. Germline V lookup: CDR1 LNHDA, CDR2 SQIVND (reference sequence). The CDR3 protein is CASSQQGAAKFGYTF. Here the CDR3 DNA reads TGTGCCAGTAGCCAACAGGGGGCGGCGAAATTTGGCTACACCTTC.

The CDR3 protein is CASSSPRGTASEQYF. As DNA, the CDR3 is TGTGCCAGCAGTTCACCCAGGGGAACGGCCAGCGAGCAGTACTTC. The rearrangement uses TRBV27 and TRBJ2-7, with TRBD1 as a possible D gene (6 bases). V was pared by 4 bases and J by 6 bases, with 19 bases between. The CDR3 runs 15 residues. CDR1 MNHEY and CDR2 SMNVEV come from the germline V gene (reference sequence).

This clone was counted once. CDR3: CASSQEMVTGVLGNEQFF. CDR3 in DNA: TGCGCCAGCAGCCAAGAAATGGTCACGGGAGTTCTGGGCAATGAGCAGTTCTTC. This chain connects TRBV4-1 to TRBJ2-1, with a tentative D call TRBD2 (6 bases). Germline lookup yields CDR1 MGHRA and CDR2 YSYEKL. The CDR3 spans 18 residues. V shed 0 bases and J shed 6 bases, with 21 bases lying between them.

This clone turned up a few times. The genes are TRBV5-1 and TRBJ2-7, with TRBD1 matching 8 bases. This CDR3 region has 14 residues. Germline CDR1 and CDR2: SGHRS and YFSETQ. J was trimmed by 5 bases and V by 4 bases; bases with no gene match: 8. The DNA of the CDR3 is TGCGCCAGCAGCCCGGACAGGGCCCCCCACGAGCAGTACTTC. Its protein is CASSPDRAPHEQYF.

This clone showed up just once. The chain links TRBV4-2 to TRBJ2-1; 15 bases agree with TRBD2. The CDR3 spans 18 residues. Germline-derived CDR1 and CDR2 are LGHNA and YNFKEQ. The V gene end was trimmed by 1 base and the J gene end by 5 bases; junction bases not matched to a gene: 6. CDR3 bases: TGTGCCAGCAGCCAAGGGACTAGCGGGGGGGCCCAGGACAATGAGCAGTTCTTC. This sequence encodes CASSQGTSGGAQDNEQFF.

The J gene is TRBJ2-6, the V gene TRBV5-1; perhaps TRBD1 as D (5 bases). CDR1 is SGHRS and CDR2 is YFSETQ in the germline V gene. Trimming cost V 3 bases and J 0 bases, with 10 bases left between them. CDR3 size: 16 residues. This chain's CDR3 is CASSSTAISGANVLTF. CDR3 DNA: TGCGCCAGCAGCTCGACAGCGATCTCTGGGGCCAACGTCCTGACTTTC.

This clone was seen once. This chain links TRBV12-5 with TRBJ2-1; 9 nucleotides line up with TRBD1. CDR3 length: 17 amino acids. The germline CDR1 and CDR2 sequences are LGHNT and FRNRAP. V gave up 1 base and J gave up 5 bases; unmatched junction bases: 9. The CDR3 reads CASGLAPGGTGHNEQFF. CDR3 nucleotides: TGTGCTAGTGGTTTGGCACCCGGGGGGACAGGGCACAATGAGCAGTTCTTC.

J is TRBJ1-2 and V is TRBV7-9; 8 bases agree with TRBD1. CDR3 length: 18 residues. CDR1 and CDR2 (germline): SEHNR, FQNEAQ (reference sequence). Germline trimming cut 5 bases from V and 0 bases from J; bases unmatched to any gene: 14. Here the CDR3 DNA reads TGTGCCAGCAGCCGCTCGACAGGGGCCAGGTGGGCTAACTATGGCTACACCTTC. Protein sequence: CASSRSTGARWANYGYTF.

V and J are TRBV7-9 and TRBJ2-1; D ambiguous. V lost 3 bases and J 9 bases, leaving 15 bases between the germline ends. The germline gives CDR1 SEHNR, CDR2 FQNEAQ (reference sequence). This CDR3 is 14 amino acids long. The CDR3 DNA follows: TGTGCCAGCAGCTTGGGCCCTCAGCTTGGTGAGCAGTTCTTC. It yields the protein CASSLGPQLGEQFF.

About this clone itself: Sequence at one end of the junction differs from germline and may be a read error. CDR3 in amino acids: CASSSVAGGPTRELFF. The CDR3 DNA reads TGCGCCAGCAGCTCCGTAGCGGGGGGCCCCACCCGGGAGCTGTTTTTT. V gene TRBV5-1 combines with J gene TRBJ2-2; 10 bases are a match to TRBD2. Germline V gene data show CDR1 as SGHRS and CDR2 as YFSETQ. The CDR3 loop spans 16 amino acids.

The chain is built from TRBV20-1 and TRBJ1-1; no firm D call. The CDR3 contains 13 residues. Germline CDR1 is DFQATT and CDR2 is SNEGSKA (reference sequence). V lost 3 bases, J lost 2 bases, and 10 bases lay in between. CDR3 coding DNA: TGCAGTGCTAGTGCACAGAGTAACACTGAAGCTTTCTTT. Its protein is CSASAQSNTEAFF.

This chain links TRBV2 with TRBJ1-1; TRBD1 aligns across 12 bases. From germline, CDR1 is SNHLY and CDR2 FYNNEI. This CDR3 spans 15 amino acids. V shed 9 bases and J 2 bases; nucleotides not matched to a gene: 7. The DNA of the CDR3 is TGTGCCAGTTGGGGGACAGGGGGCTCCAACACTGAAGCTTTCTTT. Encoded protein: CASWGTGGSNTEAFF.

This chain uses TRBV5-1 with TRBJ2-5; the D is unclear. Germline CDR1 SGHRS, CDR2 YFSETQ. CDR3 length equals 14 residues. Trimming shortened V by 1 base and J by 5 bases, and 12 bases separated the two germline ends. In DNA form, the CDR3 reads TGCGCCAGCAGCTTGTATGCAATCCGGGAGACCCAGTACTTC. Its translation: CASSLYAIRETQYF. Drawing the rest from reference TRBV5-1 and TRBJ2-5, the complete variable domain is KAGVTQTPRYLIKTRGQQVTLSCSPISGHRSVSWYQQTPGQGLQFLFEYFSETQRNKGNFPGRFSGRQFSNSRSEMNVSTLELGDSALYLCASSLYAIRETQYFGPGTRLLVL.

This chain links TRBV19 with TRBJ1-5, with a tentative D call TRBD1 (5 bases). The germline V and J ends were trimmed by 5 bases and 2 bases, with 16 bases remaining between them. The CDR3 is 16 residues long. The germline V gene has CDR1 LNHDA and CDR2 SQIVND (reference sequence). The CDR3 loop is CASSYPQGSGNQPQHF. The CDR3, as DNA: TGTGCCAGTAGTTACCCCCAGGGCTCAGGCAATCAGCCCCAGCATTTT. Full variable domain (rest looked up from reference TRBV19 and TRBJ1-5): DGGITQSPKYLFRKEGQNVTLSCEQNLNHDAMYWYRQDPGQGLRLIYYSQIVNDFQKGDIAEGYSVSREKKESFPLTVTSAQKNPTAFYLCASSYPQGSGNQPQHFGDGTRLSIL.

This chain links TRBV11-2 with TRBJ1-2; 9 positions agree with TRBD1. With 6 bases clipped from V and 6 bases from J, the junction kept 11 bases outside the gene matches. Germline V gene data show CDR1 as SGHAT and CDR2 as FQNNGV. CDR3 size: 15 residues. CDR3 loop: CASRGIRTGEDGYTF. The CDR3 DNA reads TGTGCCAGCAGGGGCATTCGGACAGGGGAGGATGGCTACACCTTC. Combining the CDR3 with reference TRBV11-2 and TRBJ1-2 gives the whole variable domain EAGVAQSPRYKIIEKRQSVAFWCNPISGHATLYWYQQILGQGPKLLIQFQNNGVVDDSQLPKDRFSAERLKGVDSTLKIQPAKLEDSAVYLCASRGIRTGEDGYTFGSGTRLTVV.

This rearrangement joins TRBV9 to TRBJ2-4; TRBD2 agrees at 7 bases. With 0 bases clipped from V and 7 bases from J, the junction kept 13 bases outside the gene matches. CDR1 is SGDLS and CDR2 is YYNGEE in the germline V gene. The CDR3 covers 17 residues. The CDR3 sequence: CASSVVRGRALRNIQYF. CDR3 coding DNA: TGTGCCAGCAGCGTAGTTCGGGGGAGGGCCTTGAGGAACATTCAGTACTTC.

This clone appeared a few times. This chain uses TRBV4-1 with TRBJ1-3, with unresolved D. V was trimmed by 0 bases and J by 1 base, leaving 7 bases between them. The CDR3 has 15 amino acids. CDR1 is MGHRA, CDR2 YSYEKL, per germline. The CDR3 coding sequence is TGCGCCAGCAGCCAAGATCTAGTGTCTGGAAACACCATATATTTT. Residues: CASSQDLVSGNTIYF.

The genes are TRBV11-1 and TRBJ1-1, with a possible D match to TRBD1 (6 bases). Germline CDR1 SGHAT, CDR2 FQDESV (reference sequence). CDR3 length: 16 residues. V dropped 6 bases and J dropped 0 bases, with 17 bases sitting between them. The CDR3 DNA reads as TGTGCCAGCAGTTCCGTTTGGGGGCACATGAACACTGAAGCTTTCTTT. Residues: CASSSVWGHMNTEAFF. Complete variable domain (other parts from reference TRBV11-1 and TRBJ1-1): EAEVAQSPRYKITEKSQAVAFWCDPISGHATLYWYRQILGQGPELLVQFQDESVVDDSQLPKDRFSAERLKGVDSTLKIQPAELGDSAMYLCASSSVWGHMNTEAFFGQGTRLTVV.

The rearrangement uses TRBV5-4 and TRBJ2-1; 8 bases line up with TRBD1. This CDR3 comprises 13 residues. Germline V CDR1 and CDR2: SGHNT, YYREEE (reference sequence). The V segment lost 4 bases and the J segment 9 bases; nucleotides outside the gene matches: 6. CDR3 sequence: CASSVAGGVEQFF. The CDR3 coding sequence is TGTGCCAGCAGCGTAGCAGGGGGCGTTGAGCAGTTCTTC.

The chain's CDR3 is CASSSTLGGANVLTF. CDR3 nucleotides: TGTGCCAGCAGTTCGACTCTCGGTGGGGCCAACGTCCTGACTTTC. This chain uses TRBV28 with TRBJ2-6; no definite D call. The V end lost 4 bases, the J end lost 3 bases, and 10 bases lay between the germline ends. The germline V gene encodes CDR1 MDHEN and CDR2 SYDVKM. This CDR3 is built from 15 residues.

This rearrangement joins TRBV5-1 to TRBJ2-3; D unclear. The CDR3 contains 14 residues. The V gene lost 5 bases and the J gene lost 0 bases, with 10 bases spanning the gap. Germline V lookup: CDR1 SGHRS, CDR2 YFSETQ. Here the CDR3 DNA reads TGCGCCAGCAGGCTATCTTCTAGCACAGATACGCAGTATTTT. It specifies CASRLSSSTDTQYF.

The chain is built from TRBV11-2 and TRBJ1-2; tentative D call: TRBD1 (6 bases). Deletions cut 5 bases from V and 8 bases from J, with 15 bases between. The germline gives CDR1 SGHAT, CDR2 FQNNGV. The CDR3 has 13 amino acids. The CDR3, as DNA: TGTGCCAGCAGCCAAGGCACAGACAGGGGCTACACCTTC. It yields the protein CASSQGTDRGYTF.